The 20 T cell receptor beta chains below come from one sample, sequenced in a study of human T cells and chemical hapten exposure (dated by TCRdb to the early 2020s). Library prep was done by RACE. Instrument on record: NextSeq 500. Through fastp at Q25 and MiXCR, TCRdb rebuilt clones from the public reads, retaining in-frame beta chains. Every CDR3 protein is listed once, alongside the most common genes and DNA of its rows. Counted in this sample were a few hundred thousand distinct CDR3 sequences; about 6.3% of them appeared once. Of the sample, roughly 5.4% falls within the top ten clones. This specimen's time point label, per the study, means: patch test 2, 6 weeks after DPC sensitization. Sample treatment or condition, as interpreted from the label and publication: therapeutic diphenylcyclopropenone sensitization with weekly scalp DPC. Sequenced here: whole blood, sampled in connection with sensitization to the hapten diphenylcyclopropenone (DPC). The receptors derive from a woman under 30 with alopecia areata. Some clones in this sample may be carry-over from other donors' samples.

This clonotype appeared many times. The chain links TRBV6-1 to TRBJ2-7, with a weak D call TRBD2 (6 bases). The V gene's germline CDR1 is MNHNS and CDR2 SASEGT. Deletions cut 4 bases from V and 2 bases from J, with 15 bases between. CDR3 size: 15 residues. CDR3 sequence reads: CASSAASVTAYEQYF. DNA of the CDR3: TGTGCCAGCAGTGCGGCTAGCGTGACTGCCTACGAGCAGTACTTC.

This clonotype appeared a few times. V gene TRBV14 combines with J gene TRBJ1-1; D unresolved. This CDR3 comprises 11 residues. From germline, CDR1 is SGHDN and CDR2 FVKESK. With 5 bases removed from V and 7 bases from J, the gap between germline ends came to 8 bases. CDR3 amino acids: CASSSHNEAFF. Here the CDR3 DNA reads TGTGCCAGCAGCTCGCACAATGAAGCTTTCTTT.

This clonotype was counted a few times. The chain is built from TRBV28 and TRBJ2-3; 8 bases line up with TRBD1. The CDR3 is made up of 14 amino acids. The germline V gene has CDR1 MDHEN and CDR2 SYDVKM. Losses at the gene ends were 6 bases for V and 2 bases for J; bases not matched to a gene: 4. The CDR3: CASSRDRPTDTQYF. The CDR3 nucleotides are TGTGCCAGCAGCCGGGACAGGCCCACAGATACGCAGTATTTT.

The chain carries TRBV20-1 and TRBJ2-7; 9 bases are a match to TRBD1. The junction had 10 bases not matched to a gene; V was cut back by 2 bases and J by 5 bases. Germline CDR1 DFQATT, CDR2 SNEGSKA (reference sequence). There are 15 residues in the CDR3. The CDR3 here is CSARKSGTGSHEQYF. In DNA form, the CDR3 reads TGCAGTGCTAGAAAATCCGGGACAGGGTCCCACGAGCAGTACTTC.

The CDR3 spells CASSLATTTRETQYF. CDR3 DNA: TGCGCCAGCAGCTTGGCCACAACCACACGGGAGACCCAGTACTTC. This chain joins TRBV5-1 and TRBJ2-5; D is unclear. The CDR3 has 15 amino acids. Germline V gene data show CDR1 as SGHRS and CDR2 as YFSETQ. V lost 0 bases, J lost 5 bases, and 14 bases lay in between. The full variable domain, its missing parts supplied by reference TRBV5-1 and TRBJ2-5, is KAGVTQTPRYLIKTRGQQVTLSCSPISGHRSVSWYQQTPGQGLQFLFEYFSETQRNKGNFPGRFSGRQFSNSRSEMNVSTLELGDSALYLCASSLATTTRETQYFGPGTRLLVL.

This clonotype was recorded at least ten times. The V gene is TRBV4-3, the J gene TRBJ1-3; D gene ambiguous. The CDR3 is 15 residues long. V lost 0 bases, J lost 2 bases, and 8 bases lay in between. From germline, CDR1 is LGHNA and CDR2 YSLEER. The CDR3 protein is CASSQEGNPGNTIYF. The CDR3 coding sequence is TGCGCCAGCAGCCAAGAAGGGAACCCTGGAAACACCATATATTTT.

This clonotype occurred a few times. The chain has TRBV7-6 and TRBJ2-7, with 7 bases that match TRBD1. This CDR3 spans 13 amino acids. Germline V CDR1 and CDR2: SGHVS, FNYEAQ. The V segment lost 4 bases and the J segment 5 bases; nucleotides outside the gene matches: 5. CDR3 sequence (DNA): TGTGCCAGCAGCTCGACAGGGACCGACGAGCAGTACTTC. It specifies CASSSTGTDEQYF.

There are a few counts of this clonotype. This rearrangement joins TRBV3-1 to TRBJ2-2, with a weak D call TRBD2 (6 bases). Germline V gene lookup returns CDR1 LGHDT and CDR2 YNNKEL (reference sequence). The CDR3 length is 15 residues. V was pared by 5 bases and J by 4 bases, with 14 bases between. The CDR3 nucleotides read TGTGCCAGCAGCTTCCTCCGGGACTCCACCGGGGAGCTGTTTTTT. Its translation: CASSFLRDSTGELFF.

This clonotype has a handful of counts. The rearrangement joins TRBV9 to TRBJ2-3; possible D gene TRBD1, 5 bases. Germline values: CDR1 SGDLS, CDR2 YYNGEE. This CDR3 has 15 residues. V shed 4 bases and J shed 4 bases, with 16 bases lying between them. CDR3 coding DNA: TGTGCCAGCAGCCATAGTCCCGAAGGGGCAGATACGCAGTATTTT. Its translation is CASSHSPEGADTQYF.

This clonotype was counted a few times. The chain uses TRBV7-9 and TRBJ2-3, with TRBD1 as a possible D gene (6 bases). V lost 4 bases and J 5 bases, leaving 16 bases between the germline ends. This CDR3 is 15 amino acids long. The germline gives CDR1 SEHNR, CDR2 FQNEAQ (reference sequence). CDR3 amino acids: CASSYPGTPRDTQYF. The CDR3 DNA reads TGTGCCAGCAGCTATCCCGGGACACCCAGAGATACGCAGTATTTT. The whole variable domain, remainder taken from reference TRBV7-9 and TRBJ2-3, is DTGVSQNPRHKITKRGQNVTFRCDPISEHNRLYWYRQTLGQGPEFLTYFQNEAQLEKSRLLSDRFSAERPKGSFSTLEIQRTEQGDSAMYLCASSYPGTPRDTQYFGPGTRLTVL.

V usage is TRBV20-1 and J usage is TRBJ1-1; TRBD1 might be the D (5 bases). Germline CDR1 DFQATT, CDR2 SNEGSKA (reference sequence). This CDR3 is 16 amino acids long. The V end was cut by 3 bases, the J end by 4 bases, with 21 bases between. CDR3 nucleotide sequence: TGCAGTGCTAGCCCGAGAGGGCAGGGAAGGGGCACTGAAGCTTTCTTT. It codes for CSASPRGQGRGTEAFF.

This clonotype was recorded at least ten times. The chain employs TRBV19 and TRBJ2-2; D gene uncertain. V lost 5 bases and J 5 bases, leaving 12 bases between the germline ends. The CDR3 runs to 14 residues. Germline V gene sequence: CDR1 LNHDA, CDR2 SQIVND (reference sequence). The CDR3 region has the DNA TGTGCCAGTAGTTCGCCTGGGTGGACCGGGGAGCTGTTTTTT. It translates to CASSSPGWTGELFF.

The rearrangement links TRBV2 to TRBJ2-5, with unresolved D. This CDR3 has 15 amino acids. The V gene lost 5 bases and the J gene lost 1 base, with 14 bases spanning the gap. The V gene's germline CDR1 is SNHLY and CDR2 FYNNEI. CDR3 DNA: TGTGCCAGCAGTCTGAGTACTGGCTTCCAAGAGACCCAGTACTTC. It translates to CASSLSTGFQETQYF.

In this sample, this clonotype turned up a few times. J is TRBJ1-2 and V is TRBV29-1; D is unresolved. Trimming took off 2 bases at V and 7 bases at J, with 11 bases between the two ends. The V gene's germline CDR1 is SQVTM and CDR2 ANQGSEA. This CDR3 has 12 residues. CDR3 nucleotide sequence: TGCAGCGTTGAATCTGATCTGAGTGGCTACACCTTC. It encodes CSVESDLSGYTF.

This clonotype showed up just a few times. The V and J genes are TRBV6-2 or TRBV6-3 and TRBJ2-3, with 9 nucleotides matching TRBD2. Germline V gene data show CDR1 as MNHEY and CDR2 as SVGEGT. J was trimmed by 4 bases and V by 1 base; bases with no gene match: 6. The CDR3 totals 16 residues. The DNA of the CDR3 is TGTGCCAGCAGTTACTTATGGCGGGGGGGCCCAGATACGCAGTATTTT. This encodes CASSYLWRGGPDTQYF.

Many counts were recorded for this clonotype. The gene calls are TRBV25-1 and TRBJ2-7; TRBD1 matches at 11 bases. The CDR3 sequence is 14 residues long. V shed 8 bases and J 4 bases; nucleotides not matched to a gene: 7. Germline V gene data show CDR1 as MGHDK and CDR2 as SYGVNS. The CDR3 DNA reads TGTGCCAGCGCCTCCGGACAGGGGGCATACGAGCAGTACTTC. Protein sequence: CASASGQGAYEQYF.

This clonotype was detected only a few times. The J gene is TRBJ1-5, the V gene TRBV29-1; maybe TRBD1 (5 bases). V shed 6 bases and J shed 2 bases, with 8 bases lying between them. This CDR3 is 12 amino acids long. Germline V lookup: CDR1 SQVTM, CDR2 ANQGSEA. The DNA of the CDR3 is TGCAGCGTGTGGGACGGCAATCAGCCCCAGCATTTT. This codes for CSVWDGNQPQHF.

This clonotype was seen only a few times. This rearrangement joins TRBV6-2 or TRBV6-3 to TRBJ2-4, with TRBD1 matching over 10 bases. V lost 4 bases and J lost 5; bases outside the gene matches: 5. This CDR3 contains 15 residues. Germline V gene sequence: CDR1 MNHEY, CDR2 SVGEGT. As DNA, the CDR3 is TGTGCCAGCAGTTCACCCGGGACAGGGGAAAACATTCAGTACTTC. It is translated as CASSSPGTGENIQYF.

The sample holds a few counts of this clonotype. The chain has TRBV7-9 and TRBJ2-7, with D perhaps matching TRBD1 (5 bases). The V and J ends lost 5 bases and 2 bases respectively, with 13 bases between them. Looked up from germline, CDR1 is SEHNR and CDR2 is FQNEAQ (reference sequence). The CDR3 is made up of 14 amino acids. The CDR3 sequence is CASSHWTSAYEQYF. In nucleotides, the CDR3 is TGTGCCAGCAGCCATTGGACATCCGCCTACGAGCAGTACTTC.

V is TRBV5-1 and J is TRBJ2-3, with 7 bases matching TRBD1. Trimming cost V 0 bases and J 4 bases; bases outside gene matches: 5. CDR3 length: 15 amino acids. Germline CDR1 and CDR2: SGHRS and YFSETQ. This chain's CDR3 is CASSLEGGGPDTQYF. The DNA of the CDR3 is TGCGCCAGCAGCTTGGAAGGGGGCGGACCAGATACGCAGTATTTT.